Each of the 6 T cell receptor beta chains below was sequenced from the same sample in a study of T-cell reconstitution after alpha-beta-depleted transplantation in children. Unique molecular identifiers were incorporated during preparation of the TCRbeta library. From the PCR reads, TCRdb called clonotypes with MiXCR, one entry per CDR3 protein. The profile shows 75,000 to 90,000 distinct CDR3 sequences, about 14% of them singletons. Source: PBMCs, mostly from graft donor cells, taken 180 days after TCRalphabeta/CD19-depleted stem cell transplant. The receptors shown here come from a male patient between 2 and 15 years old who had a stem cell transplant for acute lymphoblastic leukemia, so the T cells may come from the graft donor.

This rearrangement joins TRBV5-6 to TRBJ1-2; D not certain. Trimming pared 4 bases from V and 0 bases from J, leaving 16 bases between. The CDR3 is 16 amino acids. Germline V lookup: CDR1 SGHDT, CDR2 YYEEEE. CDR3 in DNA: TGTGCCAGCAGCCCCCGGTTCGTCCGTACTAACTATGGCTACACCTTC. It yields the protein CASSPRFVRTNYGYTF.

This chain joins TRBV30 and TRBJ1-5; D unclear. There are 13 residues in the CDR3. Trimming left V 3 bases short and J 4 bases short, with 10 bases between. Germline CDR1 reads GTSNPN; CDR2 reads SVGIG (reference sequence). CDR3 protein: CAWRRGKNQPQHF. The CDR3 coding sequence is TGTGCCTGGAGACGGGGTAAAAATCAGCCCCAGCATTTT.

The genes are TRBV2 and TRBJ2-1, with TRBD1 matching over 9 bases. Germline trimming cut 3 bases from V and 1 base from J; bases unmatched to any gene: 4. The CDR3 contains 16 residues. Germline V gene data show CDR1 as SNHLY and CDR2 as FYNNEI. The CDR3 region is CASSDGQGKSYNEQFF. For the CDR3, the DNA is TGTGCCAGCAGTGACGGACAGGGGAAGTCCTACAATGAGCAGTTCTTC.

The genes are TRBV28 and TRBJ2-3, with TRBD2 identical over 8 bases. J lost 2 bases, V lost 0 bases, and 13 bases had no gene match. The CDR3 covers 19 residues. Germline assignment: CDR1 MDHEN and CDR2 SYDVKM. This CDR3 reads CASSLWYSWEREYTDTQYF. DNA of the CDR3: TGTGCCAGCAGTTTATGGTATTCCTGGGAGCGGGAGTACACAGATACGCAGTATTTT. The variable domain in full, with the rest retrieved from reference TRBV28 and TRBJ2-3, is DVKVTQSSRYLVKRTGEKVFLECVQDMDHENMFWYRQDPGLGLRLIYFSYDVKMKEKGDIPEGYSVSREKKERFSLILESASTNQTSMYLCASSLWYSWEREYTDTQYFGPGTRLTVL.

There are a few counts of this clonotype. The chain is built from TRBV5-4 and TRBJ2-3; D might be TRBD1 or TRBD2, each matching 7 bases. With 5 bases removed from V and 3 bases from J, the gap between germline ends came to 16 bases. Looked up from germline, CDR1 is SGHNT and CDR2 is YYREEE (reference sequence). The CDR3 covers 15 residues. The DNA for the CDR3 is TGTGCCAGCAGTGCAGGGGGGGTCGGGACAGATACGCAGTATTTT. It specifies CASSAGGVGTDTQYF.

This clonotype was detected only a few times. This chain joins TRBV30 and TRBJ2-2, with D hard to call. Looked up from germline, CDR1 is GTSNPN and CDR2 is SVGIG (reference sequence). This CDR3 comprises 14 residues. With 2 bases removed from V and 5 bases from J, the gap between germline ends came to 12 bases. CDR3 nucleotide sequence: TGTGCCTGGAGTCTATCTGGGGAAACCGGGGAGCTGTTTTTT. Its translation is CAWSLSGETGELFF. The variable domain in full, with the rest retrieved from reference TRBV30 and TRBJ2-2, is SQTIHQWPATLVQPVGSPLSLECTVEGTSNPNLYWYRQAAGRGLQLLFYSVGIGQISSEVPQNLSASRPQDRQFILSSKKLLLSDSGFYLCAWSLSGETGELFFGEGSRLTVL.